The 9 T cell receptor beta chains reported below all come from one sample, sequenced in a study of PD-L1 blockade in urothelial cancer. Assay used: immunoSEQ multiplex PCR; TCRdb lists only in-frame clones, some missing. The table lists about 45,000 clones, approximately 88% of them singletons, with roughly 3.9% in the top ten. The material sequenced was PBMCs, taken around atezolizumab (anti-PD-L1) treatment. The receptors here all came from a man older than 75 with urothelial cancer.

This clone was counted only a few times. The rearrangement uses TRBV6-1 and TRBJ2-5, with 7 nucleotides matching TRBD2. Germline CDR1 MNHNS, CDR2 SASEGT. Losses at the gene ends were 8 bases for V and 1 base for J; bases not matched to a gene: 7. The CDR3 totals 14 residues. The CDR3 sequence is CASGLAGFQETQYF. CDR3 nucleotides: TGTGCCAGCGGGTTAGCGGGTTTCCAAGAGACCCAGTACTTC.

The gene calls are TRBV7-9 and TRBJ2-1; D call uncertain. CDR3 size: 14 residues. Trimming shortened V by 1 base and J by 3 bases, and 7 bases separated the two germline ends. The germline gives CDR1 SEHNR, CDR2 FQNEAQ (reference sequence). The CDR3 DNA reads TGTGCCAGCAGCTTAGACGCCGGCTACAATGAGCAGTTCTTC. Its protein product is CASSLDAGYNEQFF.

The rearrangement joins TRBV25-1 to TRBJ1-2; 9 bases line up with TRBD1. Germline V lookup: CDR1 MGHDK, CDR2 SYGVNS. The CDR3 is 18 residues long. After removal of 3 bases from V and 6 bases from J, the junction contained 17 bases not matched to a gene. CDR3 protein: CASSDLSSPSGQGDGYTF. Written as DNA, the CDR3 is TGTGCCAGCAGTGATCTCTCTTCCCCATCGGGACAGGGCGATGGCTACACCTTC.

The genes are TRBV2 and TRBJ1-2; 9 nucleotides line up with TRBD1. This CDR3 spans 14 amino acids. CDR1 and CDR2 (germline): SNHLY, FYNNEI. The V and J ends lost 2 bases and 7 bases, in that order; junction bases with no gene match: 5. The CDR3 DNA reads as TGTGCCAGCAGTGAAACCCGGGACAGGGTTGGCTACACCTTC. Protein sequence: CASSETRDRVGYTF.

The rearrangement uses TRBV27 and TRBJ2-3, with 12 nucleotides matching TRBD2. The J segment lost 5 bases and the V segment lost 5 bases, leaving 11 bases of the junction unmatched. The CDR3 is 17 amino acids. Germline CDR1 and CDR2: MNHEY and SMNVEV (reference sequence). The CDR3 DNA follows: TGTGCCAGCAGTAAAGCGGGACTAGCGGGTAGAATAGATACGCAGTATTTT. This gives the protein CASSKAGLAGRIDTQYF.

The chain has TRBV19 and TRBJ1-2; unclear D gene. Trimming took 3 bases from V and 2 from J, leaving 13 bases between them. The CDR3 loop spans 15 amino acids. Germline assignment: CDR1 LNHDA and CDR2 SQIVND (reference sequence). CDR3 amino acids: CASSMRAALNYGYTF. DNA of the CDR3: TGTGCCAGTAGTATGAGGGCAGCCTTGAACTATGGCTACACCTTC. Complete variable domain (other parts from reference TRBV19 and TRBJ1-2): DGGITQSPKYLFRKEGQNVTLSCEQNLNHDAMYWYRQDPGQGLRLIYYSQIVNDFQKGDIAEGYSVSREKKESFPLTVTSAQKNPTAFYLCASSMRAALNYGYTFGSGTRLTVV.

The chain recombines TRBV2 with TRBJ2-7, with 7 positions matching TRBD2. V shed 5 bases, J shed 2 bases, and the junction held 12 bases outside the gene matches. This CDR3 comprises 16 residues. CDR1 and CDR2 from the germline V gene are SNHLY and FYNNEI. The CDR3 DNA is TGTGCCAGCAGTCTATCATCTAGCGGAATTCCCTACGAGCAGTACTTC. As protein: CASSLSSSGIPYEQYF.

As DNA, the CDR3 is TGTGCCAGTAGTCCCCAGGGTCGGGAGCAGTACTTC. This sequence encodes CASSPQGREQYF. V and J are TRBV19 and TRBJ2-7; D might be TRBD1 (5 bases). The V end was cut by 5 bases, the J end by 7 bases, with 12 bases between. Germline CDR1 and CDR2: LNHDA and SQIVND (reference sequence). This CDR3 spans 12 amino acids.

The chain employs TRBV9 and TRBJ1-3; 9 bases map to TRBD1. CDR3 length: 17 amino acids. Germline-derived CDR1 and CDR2 are SGDLS and YYNGEE. Germline trimming cut 2 bases from V and 1 base from J; bases unmatched to any gene: 7. The CDR3 region is CASSVNRGQNSGNTIYF. CDR3 coding DNA: TGTGCCAGCAGCGTGAACAGGGGGCAAAATTCTGGAAACACCATATATTTT.